The rows below give T cell receptor beta chains drawn from one sample of a study of CD8 T cells in ankylosing spondylitis. MiXCR, applied by TCRdb to the 5' RACE reads, yields one record per CDR3 protein. The repertoire holds roughly 130,000 distinct CDR3 sequences, with roughly an eighth as singletons. The sequenced sample consisted of blood, either unsorted or a sorted T cell fraction (not recorded which). Receptor source: a female donor with ankylosing spondylitis or in good health (not recorded which). CDR3s include the opening cysteine and the closing phenylalanine or tryptophan. The D gene is left open where the match is weak. For some rows the clone size is stated as once, few or many, or as a class when expanded; others skip it.

CDR3 length,J gene,D gene,clone size,V gene,CDR3 protein,CDR3 DNA
15,TRBJ2-3,TRBD2,NA,TRBV20-1,CSAREASGSGDTQYF,TGCAGTGCTAGAGAGGCTAGCGGGAGTGGGGATACGCAGTATTTT
15,TRBJ1-1,TRBD1,NA,TRBV12-3/TRBV12-4,CASSNEDRGYTEAFF,TGTGCCAGCAGTAACGAGGACAGGGGGTACACTGAAGCTTTCTTT
15,TRBJ2-3,NA,many,TRBV12-3/TRBV12-4,CASSSSGRSTDTQYF,TGTGCCAGCAGTTCCTCGGGCCGTAGCACAGATACGCAGTATTTT
14,TRBJ2-2,NA,many,TRBV20-1,CSARTISNTGELFF,TGCAGTGCTAGGACTATTTCGAACACCGGGGAGCTGTTTTTT
16,TRBJ2-3,TRBD1,few,TRBV20-1,CSARGVRDRDRDTQYF,TGCAGTGCTAGAGGTGTGCGGGACAGGGATCGAGATACGCAGTATTTT
15,TRBJ2-7,NA,NA,TRBV20-1,CSAREYPLPGGEQYF,TGCAGTGCTAGAGAATACCCGCTTCCAGGCGGCGAGCAGTACTTC
15,TRBJ1-2,NA,once,TRBV4-2,CARSPGPLGGTGYTF,TGTGCCAGGAGCCCTGGGCCCCTCGGAGGTACTGGCTACACCTTC
14,TRBJ2-7,TRBD1,many,TRBV29-1,CSIKTGGSVYEQYF,TGCAGCATAAAGACAGGGGGCTCGGTATACGAGCAGTACTTC
14,TRBJ2-1,TRBD1,many,TRBV24-1,CATSGDRYNNEQFF,TGTGCCACCAGTGGGGACAGGTATAACAATGAGCAGTTCTTC
14,TRBJ1-2,NA,NA,TRBV28,CASSSIWENGGYTF,TGTGCCAGCAGTTCCATATGGGAAAACGGAGGCTACACCTTC
16,TRBJ2-5,TRBD2,NA,TRBV4-1,CASSQGGGRYQETQYF,TGCGCCAGCAGCCAAGGGGGGGGACGATACCAAGAGACCCAGTACTTC
15,TRBJ2-1,TRBD2,many,TRBV20-1,CSASLSSGAYNEQFF,TGCAGTGCTAGCCTCAGTAGCGGGGCCTACAATGAGCAGTTCTTC
18,TRBJ1-5,NA,many,TRBV10-2,CASTPSPTGQRLNQPQHF,TGCGCCAGCACCCCAAGTCCAACAGGGCAGAGGCTCAATCAGCCCCAGCATTTT
15,TRBJ2-7,TRBD2,few,TRBV7-8,CASSSLSGSSYEQYF,TGTGCCAGCAGCTCCCTTAGCGGGAGCTCCTACGAGCAGTACTTC
18,TRBJ1-6,NA,many,TRBV11-1,CASSLSRLAGRGNSPLHF,TGTGCCAGCAGCTTGAGTAGGTTGGCGGGCCGGGGGAATTCACCCCTCCACTTT
14,TRBJ2-7,TRBD1,many,TRBV12-3/TRBV12-4,CASSLGQGGYEQYF,TGTGCCAGCAGCCTGGGACAGGGAGGGTACGAGCAGTACTTC
17,TRBJ1-3,TRBD1,many,TRBV5-1,CASSQTPGQNSGNTIYF,TGCGCCAGCAGCCAAACACCGGGACAGAACTCTGGAAACACCATATATTTT
14,TRBJ1-1,NA,few,TRBV5-1,CASSLAKGGSEAFF,TGCGCCAGCAGCTTGGCCAAGGGGGGCTCTGAAGCTTTCTTT
17,TRBJ2-4,NA,NA,TRBV7-2,CASSSGDRTTAKNIQYF,TGTGCCAGCAGCTCGGGGGACAGAACCACCGCCAAAAACATTCAGTACTTC